The 32 T cell receptor beta chains presented below share a single source sample, sequenced in a study of blood T cell repertoires in COVID-19. Method: immunoSEQ multiplex PCR; TCRdb's copy keeps in-frame clones and lacks some. The table shows some 310,000 clones, with roughly 84% occurring only once. The sequencing sample was made of peripheral blood. The receptors derive from a man between 45 and 60 years old with active or convalescent COVID-19.

This sequence joins TRBV18 and TRBJ1-1; 9 bases match TRBD1. The V segment lost 3 bases and the J segment 5 bases; nucleotides outside the gene matches: 7. Germline values: CDR1 KGHSH, CDR2 LQKENI. The CDR3 sequence is 15 residues long. CDR3 bases: TGTGCCAGCTCACCGCCGGGACAGGGTCGGACTGAAGCTTTCTTT. It yields the protein CASSPPGQGRTEAFF.

The chain employs TRBV10-3 and TRBJ1-6; the D is unclear. This CDR3 is 15 amino acids long. Germline CDR1 reads ENHRY; CDR2 reads SYGVKD. V shed 2 bases and J shed 10 bases, with 15 bases lying between them. The CDR3 sequence is CAISEADGDHSPLHF. In DNA, the CDR3 is TGTGCCATCAGTGAGGCCGACGGGGATCACTCACCCCTCCACTTT.

This clone was seen a few times. The V call is TRBV9, the J call TRBJ2-5; TRBD2 agrees at 7 bases. The junction had 12 bases not matched to a gene; V was cut back by 3 bases and J by 1 base. Germline CDR1 is SGDLS and CDR2 is YYNGEE. The CDR3 length is 17 residues. For the CDR3, the DNA is TGTGCCAGCAGCGCCCTCCGGGGAGGGAGAGGCCAAGAGACCCAGTACTTC. Translated, it gives CASSALRGGRGQETQYF.

This clone has just one count. V usage is TRBV7-2 and J usage is TRBJ2-1; no definite D call. Between the trimmed V and J ends, which lost 3 bases and 2 bases, there was a span of 11 bases. CDR3 length: 15 residues. Germline V lookup: CDR1 SGHTA, CDR2 FQGNSA. CDR3 amino acids: CASSLTTAAYNEQFF. The CDR3 nucleotides read TGTGCCAGCAGCTTGACAACGGCAGCCTACAATGAGCAGTTCTTC.

The chain recombines TRBV19 with TRBJ2-7; 7 bases align to TRBD2. There are 13 residues in the CDR3. The V gene end was trimmed by 6 bases and the J gene end by 2 bases; junction bases not matched to a gene: 4. Germline CDR1 and CDR2: LNHDA and SQIVND (reference sequence). The CDR3 DNA reads as TGTGCCAGTAGAGGGGAGGGCCCCTACGAGCAGTACTTC. It specifies CASRGEGPYEQYF.

This chain joins TRBV27 and TRBJ1-1; TRBD1 aligns across 8 bases. The V gene end was trimmed by 0 bases and the J gene end by 4 bases; junction bases not matched to a gene: 4. The CDR3 length is 15 residues. Germline CDR1 MNHEY, CDR2 SMNVEV (reference sequence). This CDR3 is CASSLSPQGATEAFF. The CDR3 nucleotides are TGTGCCAGCAGTTTATCCCCCCAGGGGGCCACTGAAGCTTTCTTT.

V usage is TRBV12-3 or TRBV12-4 and J usage is TRBJ1-1; perhaps TRBD1 as D (5 bases). V was trimmed by 3 bases and J by 7 bases, leaving 12 bases between them. The CDR3 is 13 residues long. CDR3 DNA: TGTGCCAGCAGTTTCATCCTTGACAGTGAAGCTTTCTTT. Translated, it gives CASSFILDSEAFF.

The chain carries TRBV30 and TRBJ2-2; tentatively, D is TRBD2 (6 bases). V shed 4 bases and J shed 5 bases, with 11 bases lying between them. Germline CDR1 and CDR2: GTSNPN and SVGIG (reference sequence). This CDR3 is built from 13 residues. In nucleotides, the CDR3 is TGTGCCTGGACGGCGGGGTCGACCGGGGAGCTGTTTTTT. It is translated as CAWTAGSTGELFF.

This clone was detected once. The chain joins TRBV30 to TRBJ1-5; TRBD1 matches 9 bases. Trimming took 2 bases from V and 5 from J; bases not matched to a gene: 10. The CDR3 is 16 amino acids. Germline values: CDR1 GTSNPN, CDR2 SVGIG (reference sequence). The CDR3 coding sequence is TGTGCCTGGAGTCGTACCGGGACAGGGACCGATCAGCCCCAGCATTTT. It translates to CAWSRTGTGTDQPQHF.

The CDR3 DNA reads as TGTGCCAGCAGTGAAGACAGGGCGCGGTATGGCTACACCTTC. The encoded protein is CASSEDRARYGYTF. This rearrangement joins TRBV6-1 to TRBJ1-2; D may be TRBD1 (6 bases). Trimming removed 1 base at V and 5 bases at J, with 11 bases between. Germline V CDR1 and CDR2: MNHNS, SASEGT. This CDR3 contains 14 residues.

Written as DNA, the CDR3 is TGTGCCAGCAGCTGGACCCGGGGAGATACGCAGTATTTT. This codes for CASSWTRGDTQYF. The rearrangement uses TRBV28 and TRBJ2-3; maybe TRBD2 (5 bases). The CDR3 length is 13 residues. Trimming stripped 6 bases from V and 5 bases from J, with 12 bases between. Germline V gene data show CDR1 as MDHEN and CDR2 as SYDVKM.

The rearrangement uses TRBV29-1 and TRBJ2-1; 8 positions match TRBD1. V gave up 4 bases and J gave up 10 bases; unmatched junction bases: 6. The length of the CDR3 is 12 residues. Germline-derived CDR1 and CDR2 are SQVTM and ANQGSEA. The CDR3 region is CSVGGTGPEQFF. The CDR3 nucleotides are TGCAGCGTTGGAGGGACAGGCCCCGAGCAGTTCTTC.

This rearrangement joins TRBV6-2 or TRBV6-3 to TRBJ1-1; no clear D gene. This CDR3 contains 12 residues. V dropped 2 bases and J dropped 7 bases, with 8 bases sitting between them. Germline V gene sequence: CDR1 MNHEY, CDR2 SVGEGT. The CDR3 is CASSYGTSEAFF. The DNA of the CDR3 is TGTGCCAGCAGTTACGGTACAAGTGAAGCTTTCTTT.

The chain joins TRBV7-3 to TRBJ1-3; 7 positions match TRBD1. After removal of 1 base from V and 2 bases from J, the junction contained 2 bases not matched to a gene. The V gene's germline CDR1 is SGHTA and CDR2 FQGTGA. There are 15 residues in the CDR3. The DNA for the CDR3 is TGTGCCAGCAGCTTAAGCACAGGGGCTGGAAACACCATATATTTT. As protein: CASSLSTGAGNTIYF.

This chain connects TRBV5-1 to TRBJ1-1; maybe TRBD1 (6 bases). Germline CDR1 is SGHRS and CDR2 is YFSETQ. CDR3 length: 15 amino acids. Trimming removed 0 bases at V and 4 bases at J, with 13 bases between. The CDR3 region has the DNA TGCGCCAGCAGCTTGGGCTCTGGGGGGGCCACTGAAGCTTTCTTT. This sequence encodes CASSLGSGGATEAFF.

This clone was picked up a small number of times. The chain has TRBV28 and TRBJ2-2; 7 bases map to TRBD2. The CDR3 length is 16 residues. Trimming removed 6 bases from V and 4 bases from J; junction bases left unmatched: 11. Germline V gene sequence: CDR1 MDHEN, CDR2 SYDVKM. The CDR3 DNA sequence: TGTGCCAGCAGACCCGGACTAGTAGGAACCACCGGGGAGCTGTTTTTT. This encodes CASRPGLVGTTGELFF.

V and J are TRBV7-9 and TRBJ1-1, with TRBD1 matching over 8 bases. Germline assignment: CDR1 SEHNR and CDR2 FQNEAQ (reference sequence). With 10 bases clipped from V and 1 base from J, the junction kept 8 bases outside the gene matches. The CDR3 is 14 residues long. The CDR3 nucleotides read TGTGCCATTTTCGACAGGGGAGGGAACACTGAAGCTTTCTTT. Encoded protein: CAIFDRGGNTEAFF.

The gene calls are TRBV10-3 and TRBJ1-4; D may be TRBD1 (5 bases). The CDR3 extends over 12 amino acids. In germline, CDR1 is ENHRY, CDR2 SYGVKD. V was clipped by 10 bases and J by 6 bases, with 12 bases between them. The CDR3 is CATGTQDEKLFF. The CDR3 DNA is TGTGCCACCGGAACACAGGATGAAAAACTGTTTTTT.

This chain connects TRBV2 to TRBJ1-1, with TRBD1 matching over 7 bases. Germline-derived CDR1 and CDR2 are SNHLY and FYNNEI. Trimming at V came to 7 bases and at J to 5 bases, leaving 10 bases not matched to a gene. The CDR3 loop spans 14 amino acids. CDR3 nucleotides: TGTGCCAGCACTAAGGGGGCGTTGGGGACTGAAGCTTTCTTT. Its protein is CASTKGALGTEAFF. The full variable domain, rest sourced from reference TRBV2 and TRBJ1-1, is EPEVTQTPSHQVTQMGQEVILRCVPISNHLYFYWYRQILGQKVEFLVSFYNNEISEKSEIFDDQFSVERPDGSNFTLKIRSTKLEDSAMYFCASTKGALGTEAFFGQGTRLTVV.

The chain employs TRBV19 and TRBJ2-7, with 8 positions matching TRBD1. Germline V gives CDR1 LNHDA, CDR2 SQIVND (reference sequence). V lost 8 bases, J lost 2 bases, and 5 bases stayed unmatched. The CDR3 is 13 residues long. Written as DNA, the CDR3 is TGTGCCAGTGAGGACAGGGCTACCTACGAGCAGTACTTC. As protein: CASEDRATYEQYF.

This clone has more than one count but fewer than ten. V and J are TRBV9 and TRBJ2-2; perhaps TRBD2 as D (5 bases). Germline loops: CDR1 SGDLS, CDR2 YYNGEE. Trimming removed 0 bases at V and 4 bases at J, with 7 bases between. The CDR3 consists of 14 residues. Written as DNA, the CDR3 is TGTGCCAGCAGCGTAGCGGGGTTCACCGGGGAGCTGTTTTTT. This sequence encodes CASSVAGFTGELFF.

This chain joins TRBV7-6 and TRBJ1-1, with D perhaps matching TRBD1 (6 bases). V lost 4 bases to trimming and J lost 1 base, with 10 bases between them. The CDR3 runs to 14 residues. Germline V lookup: CDR1 SGHVS, CDR2 FNYEAQ. The CDR3 DNA is TGTGCCAGCAGCTCGACCAGGGGGAACACTGAAGCTTTCTTT. This gives the protein CASSSTRGNTEAFF.

The chain combines TRBV7-2 with TRBJ1-4, with 8 bases identical to TRBD1. Trimming took 1 base from V and 5 from J; bases not matched to a gene: 6. The CDR3 spans 16 residues. The germline V gene encodes CDR1 SGHTA and CDR2 FQGNSA. The CDR3 protein is CASSLVYNRGNEKLFF. CDR3 nucleotides: TGTGCCAGCAGCTTAGTTTACAACAGGGGGAATGAAAAACTGTTTTTT. The full variable domain, rest sourced from reference TRBV7-2 and TRBJ1-4, is GAGVSQSPSNKVTEKGKDVELRCDPISGHTALYWYRQSLGQGLEFLIYFQGNSAPDKSGLPSDRFSAERTGGSVSTLTIQRTQQEDSAVYLCASSLVYNRGNEKLFFGSGTQLSVL.

The rearrangement uses TRBV7-2 and TRBJ2-4; the match to TRBD2 covers 8 bases. V shed 2 bases and J 5 bases; nucleotides not matched to a gene: 5. Germline V lookup: CDR1 SGHTA, CDR2 FQGNSA. The CDR3 extends over 15 amino acids. CDR3 in amino acids: CASSLRRGGQNIQYF. CDR3 nucleotide sequence: TGTGCCAGCAGCTTACGACGGGGGGGTCAAAACATTCAGTACTTC.

J is TRBJ2-2 and V is TRBV19; possibly TRBD2 for D (5 bases). Germline V gene lookup returns CDR1 LNHDA and CDR2 SQIVND (reference sequence). Trimming pared 4 bases from V and 1 base from J, leaving 7 bases between. This CDR3 region has 14 residues. CDR3 protein: CASSTGMNTGELFF. For the CDR3, the DNA is TGTGCCAGTAGTACCGGGATGAACACCGGGGAGCTGTTTTTT.

The chain employs TRBV19 and TRBJ1-5; D remains ambiguous. The CDR3 is 16 amino acids. Trimming shortened V by 6 bases and J by 0 bases, and 15 bases separated the two germline ends. Germline loops: CDR1 LNHDA, CDR2 SQIVND (reference sequence). CDR3 in DNA: TGTGCCAGTAGCGGGCGGGAACGGGCTAGCAATCAGCCCCAGCATTTT. It specifies CASSGRERASNQPQHF. The whole variable domain, remainder taken from reference TRBV19 and TRBJ1-5, is DGGITQSPKYLFRKEGQNVTLSCEQNLNHDAMYWYRQDPGQGLRLIYYSQIVNDFQKGDIAEGYSVSREKKESFPLTVTSAQKNPTAFYLCASSGRERASNQPQHFGDGTRLSIL.

The rearrangement joins TRBV7-6 to TRBJ2-5; weak D call: TRBD2 (5 bases). Germline lookup yields CDR1 SGHVS and CDR2 FNYEAQ. The CDR3 runs to 13 residues. V dropped 2 bases and J dropped 2 bases, with 6 bases sitting between them. The CDR3 spells CASSLQRQETQYF. The CDR3 coding sequence is TGTGCCAGCAGCTTACAGCGGCAAGAGACCCAGTACTTC. The full variable domain, completed using reference TRBV7-6 and TRBJ2-5, is GAGVSQSPRYKVTKRGQDVALRCDPISGHVSLYWYRQALGQGPEFLTYFNYEAQQDKSGLPNDRFSAERPEGSISTLTIQRTEQRDSAMYRCASSLQRQETQYFGPGTRLLVL.

The V gene is TRBV11-2, the J gene TRBJ2-6, with 7 bases matching TRBD1. Unmatched junction bases numbered 8, after V lost 5 bases and J lost 4 bases. This CDR3 comprises 16 residues. CDR1 is SGHAT and CDR2 is FQNNGV in the germline V gene. The CDR3 here is CASSPRHRGGANVLTF. The DNA for the CDR3 is TGTGCCAGCAGCCCACGACACAGGGGCGGGGCCAACGTCCTGACTTTC.

This clone was observed a few times. This rearrangement joins TRBV9 to TRBJ1-1; 7 bases are shared with TRBD1. The V segment lost 4 bases and the J segment 4 bases; nucleotides outside the gene matches: 10. CDR3 length equals 15 residues. Germline lookup yields CDR1 SGDLS and CDR2 YYNGEE. In nucleotides, the CDR3 is TGTGCCAGCAGCCTGGGGGCACAGGGGAGCACTGAAGCTTTCTTT. Translation: CASSLGAQGSTEAFF.

The chain has TRBV14 and TRBJ2-3; no definite D call. Per germline, CDR1 SGHDN and CDR2 FVKESK. The CDR3 extends over 15 amino acids. V lost 0 bases and J lost 4, with 11 bases in between. The chain's CDR3 is CASSQDWAAADTQYF. The CDR3 nucleotides are TGTGCCAGCAGCCAAGATTGGGCCGCAGCAGATACGCAGTATTTT.

V and J are TRBV27 and TRBJ2-7; D is perhaps TRBD2 (6 bases). Germline V gene lookup returns CDR1 MNHEY and CDR2 SMNVEV (reference sequence). There are 16 residues in the CDR3. V lost 5 bases and J 1 base, leaving 18 bases between the germline ends. This CDR3 reads CASSPSRLVLSYEQYF. The CDR3 coding sequence is TGTGCCAGCAGTCCCTCTCGACTAGTTTTGTCCTACGAGCAGTACTTC.

About this clone: Distinct nucleotide sequences in the sample also encode this CDR3. This chain links TRBV6-5 with TRBJ2-5, with a tentative D call TRBD1 (5 bases). The CDR3 length is 14 residues. Trimming removed 4 bases from V and 4 bases from J, with 13 bases in between. CDR1 and CDR2 from the germline V gene are MNHEY and SVGAGI. Written as DNA, the CDR3 is TGTGCCAGCAGTTCCCAAGGGGCTCGAGAGACCCAGTACTTC. Amino acids: CASSSQGARETQYF.